This entry is about one T cell receptor beta chain. Antigen specificity is unknown. Clones were sequenced by immunoSEQ multiplex PCR, and TCRdb holds only the in-frame ones, with some missing. The sample has tens of thousands of clones. This entry is derived from a study of Tregs in tolerant kidney transplant recipients. Study findings and constraints: Tregs expanded with activated donor B cells seemed most donor-specific.

CD4+CD25+CD127- Tregs, CD4+CD25- non-Tregs, CD4 and CD8 cells were sorted. Source: CD4+ T cells from blood, taken before the transplant. The clonotype comes from a human donor who received a combined kidney and bone marrow transplant.

The CDR3 DNA, read in part, is TGTGCCAGCAGCTTTAGCGGGATTGGCAAAAACATT. Translated: CASSFSGIGKNI. The complete CDR3 protein is CASSFSGIGKNIQYF. The chain carries TRBV7-2 and TRBJ2-4, with 8 bases fitting TRBD2. The read comes to an end 3 residues before the CDR3 does, leaving the germline J gene to fill in the end. CDR1 is SGHTA and CDR2 is FQGNSA in the germline V gene. This CDR3 has 15 amino acids. Trimming took 3 bases from V and 3 from J; bases not matched to a gene: 4.